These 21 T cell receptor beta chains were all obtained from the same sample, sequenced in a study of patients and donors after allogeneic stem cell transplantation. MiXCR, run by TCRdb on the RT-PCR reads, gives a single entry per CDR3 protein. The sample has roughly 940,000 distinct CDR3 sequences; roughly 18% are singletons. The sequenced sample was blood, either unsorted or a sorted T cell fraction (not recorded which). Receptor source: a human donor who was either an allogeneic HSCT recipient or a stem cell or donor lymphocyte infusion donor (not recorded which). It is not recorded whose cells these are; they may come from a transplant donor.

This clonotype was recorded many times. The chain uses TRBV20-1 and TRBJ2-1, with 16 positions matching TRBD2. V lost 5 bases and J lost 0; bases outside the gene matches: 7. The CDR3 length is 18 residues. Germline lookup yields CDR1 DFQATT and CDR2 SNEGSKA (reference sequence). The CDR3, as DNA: TGCAGTGCTCAACCGGGACTAGCGGGAGGGCCCTCCTACAATGAGCAGTTCTTC. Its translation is CSAQPGLAGGPSYNEQFF.

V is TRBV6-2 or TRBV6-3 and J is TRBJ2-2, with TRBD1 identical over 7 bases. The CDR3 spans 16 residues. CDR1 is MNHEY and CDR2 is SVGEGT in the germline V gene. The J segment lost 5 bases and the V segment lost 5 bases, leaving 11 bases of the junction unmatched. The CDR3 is CASSPTGTVWTGELFF. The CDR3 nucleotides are TGTGCCAGCAGTCCTACGGGGACAGTCTGGACCGGGGAGCTGTTTTTT.

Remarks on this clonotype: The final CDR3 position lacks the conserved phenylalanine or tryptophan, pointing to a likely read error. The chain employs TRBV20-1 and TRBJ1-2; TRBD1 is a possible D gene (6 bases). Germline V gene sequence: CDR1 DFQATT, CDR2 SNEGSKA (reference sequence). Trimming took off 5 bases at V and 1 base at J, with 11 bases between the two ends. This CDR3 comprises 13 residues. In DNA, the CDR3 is TGCAGTGCTCAAGGACAGCTTAACTATGGCTACACCTAC. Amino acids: CSAQGQLNYGYTY.

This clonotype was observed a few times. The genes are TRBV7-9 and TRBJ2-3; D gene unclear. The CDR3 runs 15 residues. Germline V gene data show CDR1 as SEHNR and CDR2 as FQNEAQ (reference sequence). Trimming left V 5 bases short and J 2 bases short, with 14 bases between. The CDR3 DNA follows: TGTGCCAGCAGCCTCGGGCAGGCAGCCACAGATACGCAGTATTTT. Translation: CASSLGQAATDTQYF.

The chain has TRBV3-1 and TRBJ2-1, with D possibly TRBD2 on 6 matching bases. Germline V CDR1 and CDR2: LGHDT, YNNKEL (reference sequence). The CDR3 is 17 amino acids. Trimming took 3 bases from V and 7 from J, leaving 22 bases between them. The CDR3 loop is CASSHPRFGGGENEQFF. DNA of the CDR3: TGTGCCAGCAGCCACCCGAGATTCGGGGGAGGCGAGAATGAGCAGTTCTTC.

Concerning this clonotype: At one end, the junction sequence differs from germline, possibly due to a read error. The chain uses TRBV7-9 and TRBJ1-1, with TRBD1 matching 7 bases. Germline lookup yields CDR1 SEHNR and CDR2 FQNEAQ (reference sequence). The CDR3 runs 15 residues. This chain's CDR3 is CASSSGGRGNAEAFF. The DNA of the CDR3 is TGTGCCAGCAGCTCGGGGGGCAGGGGGAACGCTGAAGCTTTCTTT.

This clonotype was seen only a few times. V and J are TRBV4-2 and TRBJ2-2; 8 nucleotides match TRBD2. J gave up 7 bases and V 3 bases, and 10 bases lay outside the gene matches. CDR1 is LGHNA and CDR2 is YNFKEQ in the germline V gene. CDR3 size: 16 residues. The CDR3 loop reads CASSQFSGGRVGELFF. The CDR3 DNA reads TGTGCCAGCAGCCAGTTCAGCGGGGGTAGAGTCGGGGAGCTGTTTTTT.

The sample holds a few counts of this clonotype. The CDR3 spells CASQSAGVGQETQYF. The CDR3 region has the DNA TGTGCCAGCCAGTCGGCGGGAGTGGGGCAAGAGACCCAGTACTTC. The rearrangement joins TRBV25-1 to TRBJ2-5, with 7 nucleotides matching TRBD2. The CDR3 extends over 15 amino acids. With 8 bases clipped from V and 2 bases from J, the junction kept 11 bases outside the gene matches. CDR1 MGHDK and CDR2 SYGVNS come from the germline V gene.

CDR3: CASSYPTTHLAGDQETQYF. CDR3 nucleotides: TGTGCCAGCAGCTATCCGACTACCCACCTAGCGGGGGACCAAGAGACCCAGTACTTC. The chain carries TRBV7-8 and TRBJ2-5; 10 nucleotides line up with TRBD2. The germline V gene encodes CDR1 SGHVS and CDR2 FQNEAQ. The CDR3 runs to 19 residues. V lost 4 bases to trimming and J lost 0 bases; unmatched junction nucleotides: 14.

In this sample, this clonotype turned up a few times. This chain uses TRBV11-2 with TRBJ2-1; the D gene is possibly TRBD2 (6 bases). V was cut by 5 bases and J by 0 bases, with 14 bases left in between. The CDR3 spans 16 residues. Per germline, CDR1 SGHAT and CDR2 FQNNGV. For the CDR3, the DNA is TGTGCCAGCAGCGCTTCCGGGAGTAGCTCCTACAATGAGCAGTTCTTC. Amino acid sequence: CASSASGSSSYNEQFF.

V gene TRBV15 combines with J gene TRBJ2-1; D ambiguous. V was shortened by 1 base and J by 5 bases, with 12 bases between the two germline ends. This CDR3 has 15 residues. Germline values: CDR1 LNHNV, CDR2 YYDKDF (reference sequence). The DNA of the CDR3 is TGTGCCACCAGCAGAGCCCCGGAAGACGACAATGAGCAGTTCTTC. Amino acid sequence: CATSRAPEDDNEQFF.

In DNA form, the CDR3 reads TGCAGTGCCCTGGGACTAGCGGCCGACAATGAGCAGTTCTTC. Translating gives CSALGLAADNEQFF. V usage is TRBV20-1 and J usage is TRBJ2-1, with TRBD2 identical over 11 bases. From germline, CDR1 is DFQATT and CDR2 SNEGSKA (reference sequence). There are 14 residues in the CDR3. The junction had 6 bases not matched to a gene; V was cut back by 6 bases and J by 5 bases.

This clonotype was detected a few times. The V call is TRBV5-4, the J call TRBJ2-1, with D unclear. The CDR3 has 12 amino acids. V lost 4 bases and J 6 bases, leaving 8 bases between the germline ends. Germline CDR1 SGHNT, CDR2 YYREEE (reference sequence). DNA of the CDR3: TGTGCCAGCAGCGGGCGAGGCAATGAGCAGTTCTTC. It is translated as CASSGRGNEQFF.

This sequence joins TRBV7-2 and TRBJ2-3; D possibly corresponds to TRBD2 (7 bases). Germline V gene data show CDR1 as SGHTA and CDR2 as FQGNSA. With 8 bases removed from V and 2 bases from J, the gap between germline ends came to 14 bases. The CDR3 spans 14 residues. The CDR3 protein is CASDAGASTDTQYF. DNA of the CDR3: TGTGCCAGCGACGCGGGGGCTTCCACAGATACGCAGTATTTT. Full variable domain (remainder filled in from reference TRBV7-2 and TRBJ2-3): GAGVSQSPSNKVTEKGKDVELRCDPISGHTALYWYRQSLGQGLEFLIYFQGNSAPDKSGLPSDRFSAERTGGSVSTLTIQRTQQEDSAVYLCASDAGASTDTQYFGPGTRLTVL.

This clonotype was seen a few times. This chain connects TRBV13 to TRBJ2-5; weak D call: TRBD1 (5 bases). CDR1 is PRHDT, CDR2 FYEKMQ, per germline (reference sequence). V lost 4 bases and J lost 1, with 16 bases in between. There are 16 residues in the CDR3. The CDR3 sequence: CASSSQRTKTQETQYF. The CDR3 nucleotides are TGTGCCAGCAGCTCCCAAAGGACAAAAACCCAAGAGACCCAGTACTTC.

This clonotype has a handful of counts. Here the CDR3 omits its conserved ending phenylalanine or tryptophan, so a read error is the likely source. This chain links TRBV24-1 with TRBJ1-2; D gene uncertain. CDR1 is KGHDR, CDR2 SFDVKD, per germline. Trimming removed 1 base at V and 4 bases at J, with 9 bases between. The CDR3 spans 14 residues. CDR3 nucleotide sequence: TGTGCCACCAGTGATTTCCGGGCCACCTATGGCTACACCCTC. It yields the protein CATSDFRATYGYTL.

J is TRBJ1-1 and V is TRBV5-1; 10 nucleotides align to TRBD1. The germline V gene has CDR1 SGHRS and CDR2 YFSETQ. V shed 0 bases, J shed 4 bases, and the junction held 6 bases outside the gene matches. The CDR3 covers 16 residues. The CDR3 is CASSLEGQGLGTEAFF. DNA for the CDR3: TGCGCCAGCAGCTTGGAGGGACAGGGGTTAGGCACTGAAGCTTTCTTT. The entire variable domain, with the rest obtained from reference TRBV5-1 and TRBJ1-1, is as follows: KAGVTQTPRYLIKTRGQQVTLSCSPISGHRSVSWYQQTPGQGLQFLFEYFSETQRNKGNFPGRFSGRQFSNSRSEMNVSTLELGDSALYLCASSLEGQGLGTEAFFGQGTRLTVV.

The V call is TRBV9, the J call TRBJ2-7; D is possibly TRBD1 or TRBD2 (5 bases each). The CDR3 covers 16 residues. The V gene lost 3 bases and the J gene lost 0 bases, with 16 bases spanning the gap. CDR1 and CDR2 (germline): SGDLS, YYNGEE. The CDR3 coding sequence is TGTGCCAGCAGCGGGAATTGGGACGGTGGCTCCTACGAGCAGTACTTC. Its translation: CASSGNWDGGSYEQYF.

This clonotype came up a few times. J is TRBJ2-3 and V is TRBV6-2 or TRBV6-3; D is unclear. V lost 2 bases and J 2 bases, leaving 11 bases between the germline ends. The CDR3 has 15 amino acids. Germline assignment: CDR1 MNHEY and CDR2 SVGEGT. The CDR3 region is CASSYGVGNTDTQYF. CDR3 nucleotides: TGTGCCAGCAGTTACGGGGTCGGAAACACAGATACGCAGTATTTT.

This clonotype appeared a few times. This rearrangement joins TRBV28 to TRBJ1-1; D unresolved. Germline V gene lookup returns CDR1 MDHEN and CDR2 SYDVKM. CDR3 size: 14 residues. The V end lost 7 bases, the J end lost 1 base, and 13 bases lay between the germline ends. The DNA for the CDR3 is TGTGCCAGCATTTTCGGCAGGTCGAACACTGAAGCTTTCTTT. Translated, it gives CASIFGRSNTEAFF.

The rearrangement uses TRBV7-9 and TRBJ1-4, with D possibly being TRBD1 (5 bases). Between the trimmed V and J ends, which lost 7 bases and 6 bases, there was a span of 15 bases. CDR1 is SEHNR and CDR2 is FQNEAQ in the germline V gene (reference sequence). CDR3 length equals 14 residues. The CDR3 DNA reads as TGTGCCAGCACCCTGTGGGACGGTGATGAAAAACTGTTTTTT. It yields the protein CASTLWDGDEKLFF.